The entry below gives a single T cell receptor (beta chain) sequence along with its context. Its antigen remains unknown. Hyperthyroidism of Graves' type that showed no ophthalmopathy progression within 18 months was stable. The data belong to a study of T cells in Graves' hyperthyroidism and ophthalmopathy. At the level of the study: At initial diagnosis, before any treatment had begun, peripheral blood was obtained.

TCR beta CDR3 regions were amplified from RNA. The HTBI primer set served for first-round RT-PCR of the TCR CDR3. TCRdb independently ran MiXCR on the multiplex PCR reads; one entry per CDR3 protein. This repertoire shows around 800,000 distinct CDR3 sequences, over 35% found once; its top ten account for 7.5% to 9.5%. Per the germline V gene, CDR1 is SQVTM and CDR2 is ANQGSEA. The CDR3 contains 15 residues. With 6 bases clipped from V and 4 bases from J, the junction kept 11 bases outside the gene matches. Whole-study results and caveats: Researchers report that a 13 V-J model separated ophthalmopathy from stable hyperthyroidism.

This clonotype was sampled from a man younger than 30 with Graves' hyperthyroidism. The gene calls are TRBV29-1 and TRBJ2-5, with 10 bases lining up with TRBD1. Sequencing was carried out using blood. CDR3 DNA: TGCAGCGTCGTAGTGCAGACAGGGGGCGGAGAGACCCAGTACTTC. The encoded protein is CSVVVQTGGGETQYF. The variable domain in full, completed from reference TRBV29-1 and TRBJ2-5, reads SAVISQKPSRDICQRGTSLTIQCQVDSQVTMMFWYRQQPGQSLTLIATANQGSEATYESGFVIDKFPISRPNLTFSTLTVSNMSPEDSSIYLCSVVVQTGGGETQYFGPGTRLLVL.